This T cell receptor beta chain came from a study of blood T cell repertoires in COVID-19. Across the whole study: Sources were T cells, B-cell-depleted T cells, or PBMCs; the material itself was cDNA or gDNA.

Profiling relied on immunoSEQ multiplex PCR, and the TCRdb table lists in-frame clones only, not all of them. The sample carries around 150,000 clones, approximately 80% recorded once. In germline, CDR1 is LGHDT, CDR2 YNNKEL (reference sequence). The CDR3 has 18 amino acids. V lost 8 bases to trimming and J lost 2 bases; unmatched junction nucleotides: 11. Input material: PBMCs or T cells enriched from blood (not recorded which). This receptor was obtained from an older woman who had recovered from COVID-19. The gene calls are TRBV3-1 (or the pseudogene TRBV3-2) and TRBJ2-3, with 15 nucleotides matching TRBD2. The CDR3 here is CASVPQGLAGGTTDTQYF. The DNA of the CDR3 is TGTGCCAGCGTACCTCAGGGACTAGCGGGGGGCACCACAGATACGCAGTATTTT.